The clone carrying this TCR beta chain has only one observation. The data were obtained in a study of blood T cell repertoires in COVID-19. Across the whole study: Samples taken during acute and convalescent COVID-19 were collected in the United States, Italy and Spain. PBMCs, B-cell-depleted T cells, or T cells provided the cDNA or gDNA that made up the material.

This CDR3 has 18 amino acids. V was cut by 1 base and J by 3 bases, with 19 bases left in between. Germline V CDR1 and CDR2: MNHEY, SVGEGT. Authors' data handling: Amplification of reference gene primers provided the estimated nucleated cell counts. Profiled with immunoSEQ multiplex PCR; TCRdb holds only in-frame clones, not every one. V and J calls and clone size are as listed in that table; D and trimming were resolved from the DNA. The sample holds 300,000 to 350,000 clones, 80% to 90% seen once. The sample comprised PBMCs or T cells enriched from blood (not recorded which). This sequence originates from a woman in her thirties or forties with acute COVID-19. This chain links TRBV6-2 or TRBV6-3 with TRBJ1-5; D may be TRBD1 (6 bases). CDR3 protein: CASSYWALTGGVNQPQHF. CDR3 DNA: TGTGCCAGCAGTTACTGGGCCTTGACAGGAGGTGTCAATCAGCCCCAGCATTTT.